This passage covers 27 T cell receptor beta chains from one sample sequenced in a study of graft-versus-host responses after intestinal transplantation. The method was immunoSEQ multiplex PCR; TCRdb's version includes in-frame clones alone and lacks a portion of them. This repertoire shows over 70,000 clones, 90% found once; its top ten account for roughly 4%. These receptors' targets are unknown. The specimen was unstimulated CD8+ T cells sorted from spleen or lymph node cells, collected before transplant. These receptor sequences come from a human donor who was the organ donor for an intestinal transplant.

The chain carries TRBV7-2 and TRBJ2-5; 11 bases align to TRBD2. The V and J ends lost 7 bases and 5 bases, in that order; junction bases with no gene match: 12. From germline, CDR1 is SGHTA and CDR2 FQGNSA. The CDR3 contains 16 residues. CDR3: CASTLVLAGGWETQYF. DNA for the CDR3: TGTGCCAGCACCTTGGTCCTAGCGGGGGGTTGGGAGACCCAGTACTTC.

The CDR3 sequence is CASSSGTGTSPLHF. In DNA, the CDR3 is TGTGCCAGCAGTTCGGGGACAGGGACTTCACCCCTCCACTTT. V and J are TRBV6-6 and TRBJ1-6; the match to TRBD1 covers 9 bases. This CDR3 is built from 14 residues. V dropped 4 bases and J dropped 9; count of bases not matched to a gene: 4. CDR1 and CDR2 from the germline V gene are MNHNY and SVGAGI (reference sequence).

This chain uses TRBV27 with TRBJ1-6; tentative D call: TRBD1 (5 bases). Germline CDR1 reads MNHEY; CDR2 reads SMNVEV (reference sequence). The CDR3 length is 13 residues. V was pared by 6 bases and J by 8 bases, with 11 bases between. CDR3 protein: CASSPRDYSPLHF. Written as DNA, the CDR3 is TGTGCCAGCAGCCCAAGGGACTATTCACCCCTCCACTTT.

V gene TRBV30 combines with J gene TRBJ1-5, with D maybe TRBD1 (5 bases). The CDR3 covers 15 residues. Looked up from germline, CDR1 is GTSNPN and CDR2 is SVGIG (reference sequence). The V end was cut by 8 bases, the J end by 0 bases, with 17 bases between. The CDR3 is CAPPGARNSNQPQHF. The CDR3 DNA follows: TGTGCCCCCCCTGGGGCCAGAAATAGCAATCAGCCCCAGCATTTT.

The chain joins TRBV9 to TRBJ1-3; D gene ambiguous. This CDR3 region has 15 residues. The V gene's germline CDR1 is SGDLS and CDR2 YYNGEE. With 0 bases removed from V and 0 bases from J, the gap between germline ends came to 7 bases. The CDR3 loop reads CASSVGGASGNTIYF. The DNA for the CDR3 is TGTGCCAGCAGCGTAGGGGGAGCCTCTGGAAACACCATATATTTT.

This chain uses TRBV7-8 with TRBJ2-3; 9 nucleotides agree with TRBD2. Germline values: CDR1 SGHVS, CDR2 FQNEAQ. The length of the CDR3 is 17 residues. V lost 5 bases to trimming and J lost 1 base; unmatched junction nucleotides: 10. CDR3 DNA sequence: TGTGCCAGCAGCCGAATGGGGCAGCGGGGGGGCACAGATACGCAGTATTTT. Amino acid sequence: CASSRMGQRGGTDTQYF.

This chain links TRBV7-3 with TRBJ1-4, with a tentative D call TRBD1 (6 bases). Germline loops: CDR1 SGHTA, CDR2 FQGTGA. Between the trimmed V and J ends, which lost 8 bases and 8 bases, there was a span of 15 bases. The CDR3 contains 13 residues. The CDR3 region is CASQSAQGEKLFF. The CDR3 coding sequence is TGTGCCAGCCAATCAGCGCAGGGGGAAAAACTGTTTTTT.

This chain uses TRBV27 with TRBJ1-2; 12 nucleotides line up with TRBD1. V shed 0 bases and J 7 bases; nucleotides not matched to a gene: 9. The CDR3 loop spans 17 amino acids. Germline lookup yields CDR1 MNHEY and CDR2 SMNVEV (reference sequence). In DNA, the CDR3 is TGTGCCAGCAGTTTATCCGGGACAGGGGGCCTCAAGGGTGGCTACACCTTC. It encodes CASSLSGTGGLKGGYTF.

This chain connects TRBV27 to TRBJ1-5; 9 bases agree with TRBD1. V lost 6 bases to trimming and J lost 4 bases; unmatched junction nucleotides: 4. The CDR3 consists of 14 residues. CDR1 and CDR2 (germline): MNHEY, SMNVEV (reference sequence). CDR3 in DNA: TGTGCCAGCAGCACAGGGGGCCTAAATCAGCCCCAGCATTTT. Translating it yields CASSTGGLNQPQHF.

The V call is TRBV30, the J call TRBJ2-7; 8 positions agree with TRBD1. Germline V gene sequence: CDR1 GTSNPN, CDR2 SVGIG (reference sequence). With V trimmed by 0 bases and J by 2 bases, 6 bases remained unmatched. The CDR3 contains 15 residues. The DNA for the CDR3 is TGTGCCTGGAGTGTACCCGGGACAGGAGCCTACGAGCAGTACGTC. Its protein product is CAWSVPGTGAYEQYV.

The chain is built from TRBV11-1 and TRBJ1-1; D gene unclear. V lost 2 bases, J lost 6 bases, and 10 bases lay in between. This CDR3 is 13 amino acids long. Germline assignment: CDR1 SGHAT and CDR2 FQDESV (reference sequence). The CDR3 loop reads CASSLSGVSEAFF. The DNA of the CDR3 is TGTGCCAGCAGCTTAAGCGGTGTCTCTGAAGCTTTCTTT.

The chain has TRBV7-3 and TRBJ1-2; 7 bases are shared with TRBD1. Germline V gene lookup returns CDR1 SGHTA and CDR2 FQGTGA. After removal of 2 bases from V and 3 bases from J, the junction contained 0 bases not matched to a gene. This CDR3 contains 13 residues. DNA for the CDR3: TGTGCCAGCAGCTTAGGGACAGACTATGGCTACACCTTC. Protein product: CASSLGTDYGYTF. The variable domain in full, with the rest retrieved from reference TRBV7-3 and TRBJ1-2, is GAGVSQTPSNKVTEKGKYVELRCDPISGHTALYWYRQSLGQGPEFLIYFQGTGAADDSGLPNDRFFAVRPEGSVSTLKIQRTERGDSAVYLCASSLGTDYGYTFGSGTRLTVV.

On this clone: Additional DNA sequences in this sample encode the identical CDR3. The chain employs TRBV19 and TRBJ1-5, with no clear D. The CDR3 contains 13 residues. The germline gives CDR1 LNHDA, CDR2 SQIVND (reference sequence). Trimming removed 2 bases at V and 4 bases at J, with 6 bases between. The CDR3 DNA reads TGTGCCAGTAGTATATCCTTAAATCAGCCCCAGCATTTT. It codes for CASSISLNQPQHF. The whole variable domain, filled in from reference TRBV19 and TRBJ1-5, reads DGGITQSPKYLFRKEGQNVTLSCEQNLNHDAMYWYRQDPGQGLRLIYYSQIVNDFQKGDIAEGYSVSREKKESFPLTVTSAQKNPTAFYLCASSISLNQPQHFGDGTRLSIL.

The rearrangement uses TRBV28 and TRBJ1-6, with 7 bases identical to TRBD1. This CDR3 is built from 21 residues. Germline CDR1 is MDHEN and CDR2 is SYDVKM. J lost 5 bases, V lost 5 bases, and 24 bases had no gene match. CDR3 residues: CASSLPSLRDSAQQNNSPLHF. CDR3 in DNA: TGTGCCAGCAGTCTCCCTTCTCTCCGGGACAGCGCGCAACAAAATAATTCACCCCTCCACTTT.

V and J are TRBV4-2 and TRBJ1-4, with D possibly matching TRBD1 (5 bases). The CDR3 is made up of 15 amino acids. The germline V and J ends were trimmed by 3 bases and 6 bases, with 14 bases remaining between them. CDR1 is LGHNA and CDR2 is YNFKEQ in the germline V gene. CDR3 region: CASSQAEGVDEKLFF. The CDR3 DNA follows: TGTGCCAGCAGCCAGGCTGAAGGGGTTGATGAAAAACTGTTTTTT.

The chain employs TRBV27 and TRBJ2-2, with D tentatively TRBD1 (7 bases). CDR1 MNHEY and CDR2 SMNVEV come from the germline V gene (reference sequence). Trimming pared 7 bases from V and 2 bases from J, leaving 14 bases between. There are 15 residues in the CDR3. The CDR3 spells CASTDRDFNTGELFF. CDR3 in DNA: TGTGCCAGCACCGACAGGGACTTTAACACCGGGGAGCTGTTTTTT.

The chain is built from TRBV9 and TRBJ2-3; 7 bases map to TRBD2. V shed 2 bases and J 6 bases; nucleotides not matched to a gene: 6. Per the germline V gene, CDR1 is SGDLS and CDR2 is YYNGEE. The CDR3 is made up of 14 amino acids. In DNA, the CDR3 is TGTGCCAGCAGCGTCGGGGGGAGAGCGGATACGCAGTATTTT. Translating it yields CASSVGGRADTQYF.

The V call is TRBV5-6, the J call TRBJ2-2, with 8 positions matching TRBD1. The CDR3 has 18 residues. Germline CDR1 and CDR2: SGHDT and YYEEEE. V dropped 0 bases and J dropped 3; count of bases not matched to a gene: 10. CDR3 DNA sequence: TGTGCCAGCAGCTTGGGGGACAGGTACGATGAGTACACCGGGGAGCTGTTTTTT. Residues: CASSLGDRYDEYTGELFF.

This chain joins TRBV5-4 and TRBJ1-1; 8 nucleotides line up with TRBD1. CDR1 and CDR2 (germline): SGHNT, YYREEE (reference sequence). Trimming at V came to 4 bases and at J to 3 bases, leaving 8 bases not matched to a gene. The CDR3 is 15 amino acids. This chain's CDR3 is CASSPLPGQDTEAFF. CDR3 in DNA: TGTGCCAGCAGCCCTTTACCGGGACAGGACACTGAAGCTTTCTTT.

The rearrangement joins TRBV18 to TRBJ2-2; 8 positions match TRBD1. The junction had 4 bases not matched to a gene; V was cut back by 4 bases and J by 0 bases. CDR1 is KGHSH and CDR2 is LQKENI in the germline V gene. This CDR3 region has 16 residues. This CDR3 is CASSLGTGPNTGELFF. The DNA for the CDR3 is TGTGCCAGCTCACTCGGGACAGGTCCGAACACCGGGGAGCTGTTTTTT.

The V and J genes are TRBV7-2 and TRBJ1-2, with 12 bases lining up with TRBD1. The CDR3 contains 15 residues. Per the germline V gene, CDR1 is SGHTA and CDR2 is FQGNSA. The V gene end was trimmed by 0 bases and the J gene end by 8 bases; junction bases not matched to a gene: 4. CDR3 DNA sequence: TGTGCCAGCAGCTTAGCGTGGGACAGGGGGCAAGGCTACACCTTC. It encodes CASSLAWDRGQGYTF.

The rearrangement joins TRBV6-1 to TRBJ2-1; a possible D gene is TRBD2 (6 bases). From germline, CDR1 is MNHNS and CDR2 SASEGT. V dropped 8 bases and J dropped 6 bases, with 20 bases sitting between them. The CDR3 is 15 residues long. DNA for the CDR3: TGTGCCAGCTCGCGTCAGGTCCCGGAGGGCAATGAGCAGTTCTTC. Protein: CASSRQVPEGNEQFF.

This clone was recorded only once. This chain joins TRBV4-1 and TRBJ2-3, with D possibly matching TRBD1 (6 bases). Germline CDR1 and CDR2: MGHRA and YSYEKL. The CDR3 loop spans 14 amino acids. V lost 5 bases and J lost 4, with 13 bases in between. CDR3 amino acids: CASSTRGGSDTQYF. CDR3 coding DNA: TGCGCCAGCAGCACTCGAGGGGGTTCAGATACGCAGTATTTT.

The rearrangement uses TRBV6-1 and TRBJ2-7, with 8 nucleotides matching TRBD2. Germline CDR1 reads MNHNS; CDR2 reads SASEGT. This CDR3 spans 16 amino acids. Unmatched junction bases numbered 8, after V lost 1 base and J lost 3 bases. CDR3 DNA: TGTGCCAGCAGTGAAGGGACGGAACTAGCGGTCTACGAGCAGTACGTC. This sequence encodes CASSEGTELAVYEQYV.

Concerning this clone: In the same sample, other DNA sequences code for this CDR3. The rearrangement links TRBV4-3 to TRBJ2-1; possibly TRBD1 for D (5 bases). CDR1 is LGHNA and CDR2 is YSLEER in the germline V gene. The CDR3 extends over 16 amino acids. Trimming removed 1 base from V and 1 base from J, with 11 bases in between. The CDR3 reads CASSQVLQGSYNEQFF. The CDR3 DNA reads TGCGCCAGCAGCCAAGTGTTGCAGGGTTCCTACAATGAGCAGTTCTTC.

The V call is TRBV27, the J call TRBJ2-2, with 9 bases that match TRBD2. The CDR3 has 15 amino acids. V lost 8 bases and J lost 2; bases outside the gene matches: 6. Germline-derived CDR1 and CDR2 are MNHEY and SMNVEV (reference sequence). The chain's CDR3 is CASRAGGLNTGELFF. CDR3 nucleotide sequence: TGTGCCAGCCGTGCGGGGGGGCTTAACACCGGGGAGCTGTTTTTT.

The CDR3 here is CASSSDNSYEQYV. For the CDR3, the DNA is TGTGCCAGCAGCTCGGACAACTCCTACGAGCAGTACGTC. J is TRBJ2-7 and V is TRBV7-9; the D gene is possibly TRBD1 (5 bases). This CDR3 has 13 residues. Germline loops: CDR1 SEHNR, CDR2 FQNEAQ (reference sequence). Trimming pared 4 bases from V and 0 bases from J, leaving 7 bases between.